The 8 T cell receptor delta chains given below trace back to one sample, sequenced in a study of fetal and pediatric gammadelta thymocytes. TCRdb called clones anew from the reads with CATT. The data show 2,000 or so delta-chain clones, roughly 23% seen once. The sample consisted of non-Vgamma9Vdelta2 gamma-delta T cells from the thymus. The subset here: CD3+gammadeltaTCR+ thymocytes not co-expressing Vgamma9 and Vdelta2. These receptors all stem from a child who underwent cardiac surgery and was recorded as healthy.

This clone is termed large. The chain has TRDV3 and TRDJ1; 12 nucleotides agree with TRDD3. This CDR3 contains 18 residues. V shed 3 bases and J 5 bases; nucleotides not matched to a gene: 19. Germline V gene lookup returns CDR1 TVYSNPD and CDR2 GDNSRS (reference sequence). CDR3 in amino acids: CALAFLPRFWGIRDKLIF. The CDR3, as DNA: TGTGCCTTGGCCTTCCTACCAAGATTCTGGGGGATACGGGATAAACTCATCTTT.

This clone is labeled medium-sized. The V and J genes are TRDV2 and TRDJ1; 9 bases agree with TRDD3. V lost 0 bases and J lost 2; bases outside the gene matches: 6. The germline V gene has CDR1 GEAIGNYY and CDR2 EKD. The CDR3 has 16 residues. The CDR3 DNA sequence: TGTGCCTGTGACACCCGCTGGGGGATGCAGACCGATAAACTCATCTTT. Encoded protein: CACDTRWGMQTDKLIF.

This clone is medium-sized in the sample. This chain connects TRDV1 to TRDJ1; either TRDD2 or TRDD3 may fit D (7 bases each). Trimming stripped 4 bases from V and 10 bases from J, with 31 bases between. Per the germline V gene, CDR1 is TSWWSYY and CDR2 is QGS. The CDR3 sequence is 18 residues long. Here the CDR3 reads CALGGSFPTLWGCPRLIF. The CDR3 DNA sequence: TGTGCTCTTGGGGGTTCGTTTCCTACCCTCTGGGGGTGCCCTAGACTCATCTTT.

Notes on this clone: One end of the junction varies from germline; a read error may be responsible. The same CDR3 can be traced to other DNA sequences in this sample. The chain carries TRDV2 and TRDJ1; 13 bases are a match to TRDD3. Germline CDR1 and CDR2: GEAIGNYY and EKD. This CDR3 has 16 amino acids. CDR3 coding DNA: TGTGCCTGTCACCGTACTGGGGGATACGCATTCGATAAGCTCATCTTT. Its translation is CACHRTGGYAFDKLIF.

This clone is categorized as medium-sized (0.01 to 0.1%). This sequence joins TRDV1 and TRDJ1, with 8 nucleotides matching TRDD3. The germline gives CDR1 TSWWSYY, CDR2 QGS. Trimming at V came to 1 base and at J to 1 base, leaving 35 bases not matched to a gene. CDR3 length equals 26 residues. CDR3 amino acids: CALGEHSGAFPPFDWGSLAVTDKLIF. DNA of the CDR3: TGTGCTCTTGGGGAACACAGCGGCGCATTCCCTCCTTTTGACTGGGGGTCTCTTGCTGTCACCGATAAACTCATCTTT.

This clone qualifies as medium-sized. The V and J genes are TRDV1 and TRDJ1; 9 bases are shared with TRDD2. CDR3 length: 19 residues. Germline V gene data show CDR1 as TSWWSYY and CDR2 as QGS. The V and J ends lost 2 bases and 1 base, in that order; junction bases with no gene match: 14. CDR3 coding DNA: TGTGCTCTTGGGGAAAGCAGTCGGCCTTCCTACCGGCCCACCGATAAACTCATCTTT. Protein product: CALGESSRPSYRPTDKLIF.

This clone rates as large (0.1 to 1%). The chain combines TRDV3 with TRDJ1, with 13 bases matching TRDD3. V lost 0 bases, J lost 0 bases, and 19 bases stayed unmatched. Germline values: CDR1 TVYSNPD, CDR2 GDNSRS (reference sequence). The CDR3 length is 21 residues. CDR3 bases: TGTGCCTTTAGACCAGGACGGGAGTACTGGGGGATACGCTTCTACACCGATAAACTCATCTTT. It translates to CAFRPGREYWGIRFYTDKLIF.

This clone counts as medium-sized (0.01 to 0.1%). The J gene is TRDJ1, the V gene TRDV1, with D hard to call. Germline loops: CDR1 TSWWSYY, CDR2 QGS. The CDR3 loop spans 13 amino acids. The germline V and J ends were trimmed by 3 bases and 0 bases, with 5 bases remaining between them. This CDR3 is CALGDGYTDKLIF. CDR3 bases: TGTGCTCTTGGGGACGGCTACACCGATAAACTCATCTTT.